This TCR beta chain came from a study of early T cells in non-severe SARS-CoV-2 infection (dated by TCRdb to the early 2020s). Regarding the research as a whole: TCR sequencing used bulk RNA from unsorted whole blood, so alpha and beta chains could not be paired. Points the paper makes about the study in general: Matching against VDJdb was skewed toward anti-spike CD8 responses, likely underestimated virus-specific expansions, and missed private and CD4 specificities.

A case-control design nested within a healthcare worker cohort in London, UK, was used, with weekly nasopharyngeal swab PCR tests and blood sampling performed. Between 23 and 31 March 2020, the week of the UK lockdown, healthcare workers were enrolled and then followed up weekly for as long as 16 weeks. With respect to this clonotype: Its cognate antigen has yet to be identified. Base qualities are not recorded, but no much larger clone differs from it by a single base.

The library was produced with 5' RACE. Sequencing was carried out with a NextSeq 500. Unique molecular identifiers were attached to individual cDNA molecules in the TCR library protocol so that sequencing error and PCR bias could be corrected. TCR alpha and beta chains were both sequenced, and the abundances of alpha and beta sequences in each sample were closely correlated with each other. On the study's bioinformatics: Decombinator V4 was used to annotate the V gene, J gene and CDR3 of the TCR sequences. Expanded TCRs were defined as changing significantly between any two time points under a Poisson model with p below 0.0001. TCR abundances were normalised to the total number of TCRs sequenced per sample and were expressed as counts per million. A search of VDJdb, accessed on 1 November 2021, was run for TCRs annotated to CMV, EBV and SARS-CoV-2, with TCRs annotated for multiple antigens excluded. The public sequencing data were trimmed at Q25 with fastp and processed into clonotypes with MiXCR by TCRdb, which kept only in-frame beta chains. Each CDR3 protein gets just one entry, which takes the most common genes and DNA from the rows behind it. The V and J calls shown here were made by TCRdb, not taken from the authors' results. The sample records tens of thousands of distinct CDR3 sequences, about 12% of which are singletons. The ten most abundant clones make up 4.4% of the sample.

The origin of this receptor is an adult who was a healthcare worker with PCR-confirmed SARS-CoV-2 infection or an uninfected control (not recorded which). Material for sequencing was whole blood.

The nucleotide sequence is TGCGCCAGCAGCTTGGACAGGGAAAGCACAGATACGCAGTATTTT. This yields the protein CASSLDRESTDTQYF. Recombination connected TRBV5-1 to TRBJ2-3; TRBD1 is possibly the D segment (6 matching bases). The CDR3 spans 15 residues, from the cysteine through the phenylalanine. The retained sequence is limited to the CDR3, 45 bases, with the frame set at the first base. Sequences SGHRS (CDR1) and YFSETQ (CDR2) are obtained from the germline V gene. V gives up 0 bases and J gives up 0 bases, and the segment between their germline ends measures 8 bases.